Listed here are 8 T cell receptor beta chains from one sample, sequenced in a study of identical twins. TCRdb passed the 5' RACE reads through MiXCR, listing each CDR3 protein once. The sample consists of about 1.7 million distinct CDR3 sequences, less than 40% of them appearing once. Sample: cord blood. These receptors were taken from a newborn girl in good health.

The CDR3 sequence: CSASPGSGFQDTQYF. The DNA for the CDR3 is TGCAGTGCTAGCCCTGGAAGCGGGTTTCAGGATACGCAGTATTTT. The J gene is TRBJ2-3, the V gene TRBV20-1; D may be TRBD2 (6 bases). Trimming took off 3 bases at V and 6 bases at J, with 19 bases between the two ends. The germline gives CDR1 DFQATT, CDR2 SNEGSKA (reference sequence). The CDR3 loop spans 15 amino acids.

V and J are TRBV4-1 and TRBJ2-3; no clear D. The germline V gene encodes CDR1 MGHRA and CDR2 YSYEKL. The CDR3 totals 16 residues. Trimming removed 1 base from V and 1 base from J, with 12 bases in between. CDR3 in DNA: TGCGCCAGCAGCCAAGGGGTTCCCCTCGGCACAGATACGCAGTATTTT. This codes for CASSQGVPLGTDTQYF.

This clonotype was seen only a few times. This rearrangement joins TRBV7-2 to TRBJ2-5; tentative D call: TRBD1 (5 bases). Germline CDR1 reads SGHTA; CDR2 reads FQGNSA. The germline V and J ends were trimmed by 2 bases and 3 bases, with 10 bases remaining between them. The CDR3 covers 14 residues. This CDR3 is CASSLKTGEETQYF. CDR3 DNA sequence: TGTGCCAGCAGCTTAAAAACAGGAGAAGAGACCCAGTACTTC.

The V call is TRBV7-2, the J call TRBJ1-5; D is uncertain. The CDR3 runs to 13 residues. CDR1 SGHTA and CDR2 FQGNSA come from the germline V gene. V was trimmed by 2 bases and J by 6 bases, leaving 8 bases between them. The CDR3 nucleotides are TGTGCCAGCAGCTTAATCGGGGTTCAGCCCCAGCATTTT. This translates into CASSLIGVQPQHF.

The V gene is TRBV27, the J gene TRBJ2-5, with TRBD1 matching 9 bases. The CDR3 totals 15 residues. V trimming: 3 bases; J trimming: 5 bases; junction bases outside the gene matches: 7. CDR1 and CDR2 from the germline V gene are MNHEY and SMNVEV (reference sequence). CDR3 protein: CASSFQDRGRETQYF. As DNA, the CDR3 is TGTGCCAGCAGTTTCCAGGACAGGGGAAGGGAGACCCAGTACTTC.

With respect to this clonotype: The junction departs from the called germline gene at one end, perhaps through a read error. V usage is TRBV5-1 and J usage is TRBJ1-2; no reliable D call. CDR3 length equals 13 residues. Per the germline V gene, CDR1 is SGHRS and CDR2 is YFSETQ. The CDR3 here is CASGLDNNYGYTF. In DNA, the CDR3 is TGCGCCAGCGGCTTAGACAATAACTATGGTTACACCTTC.

This clonotype was picked up a small number of times. This sequence joins TRBV5-4 and TRBJ2-1; no firm D call. The germline V gene encodes CDR1 SGHNT and CDR2 YYREEE (reference sequence). The CDR3 consists of 14 residues. Trimming left V 7 bases short and J 0 bases short, with 11 bases between. For the CDR3, the DNA is TGTGCCAGCCGGAACTCGAACTCCTACAATGAGCAGTTCTTC. Translation: CASRNSNSYNEQFF.

The table lists this clonotype with a few counts. J is TRBJ1-1 and V is TRBV20-1, with D possibly being TRBD1 (6 bases). The CDR3 is made up of 14 amino acids. Per germline, CDR1 DFQATT and CDR2 SNEGSKA (reference sequence). The V gene lost 1 base and the J gene lost 5 bases, with 14 bases spanning the gap. The CDR3 DNA is TGCAGTGCTAGAGTAGGGGGAGGTAGTACTGAAGCTTTCTTT. Translation gives CSARVGGGSTEAFF.